The TCR beta chain under discussion was sequenced for a study of cytomegalovirus exposure and HLA in healthy donors. Regarding the study as a whole: Analyzed later, association rates of TCRs varied across HLA loci, with DRB1 most and HLA-C fewest.

Worth noting for this clone: Its specificity is unknown.

Both 60 Vbeta primers and 13 Jbeta primers went into the PCR. The assay was immunoSEQ multiplex PCR, and TCRdb's table has in-frame clones only and misses some. Its table lists about 67,000 clones. Germline loops: CDR1 LGHNA, CDR2 YNFKEQ. The CDR3 length is 19 residues. V lost 1 base, J lost 3 bases, and 13 bases stayed unmatched. The TCR sequence derives from a boy aged 5-17 years in good health and CMV-seronegative. The sequencing input was PBMCs. The rearrangement uses TRBV4-2 and TRBJ2-1, with TRBD2 identical over 9 bases. CDR3 in DNA: TGTGCCAGCAGCCAAGCGGTAATTAGCGGGAGCCGTGGCTACAATGAGCAGTTCTTC. Encoded protein: CASSQAVISGSRGYNEQFF.